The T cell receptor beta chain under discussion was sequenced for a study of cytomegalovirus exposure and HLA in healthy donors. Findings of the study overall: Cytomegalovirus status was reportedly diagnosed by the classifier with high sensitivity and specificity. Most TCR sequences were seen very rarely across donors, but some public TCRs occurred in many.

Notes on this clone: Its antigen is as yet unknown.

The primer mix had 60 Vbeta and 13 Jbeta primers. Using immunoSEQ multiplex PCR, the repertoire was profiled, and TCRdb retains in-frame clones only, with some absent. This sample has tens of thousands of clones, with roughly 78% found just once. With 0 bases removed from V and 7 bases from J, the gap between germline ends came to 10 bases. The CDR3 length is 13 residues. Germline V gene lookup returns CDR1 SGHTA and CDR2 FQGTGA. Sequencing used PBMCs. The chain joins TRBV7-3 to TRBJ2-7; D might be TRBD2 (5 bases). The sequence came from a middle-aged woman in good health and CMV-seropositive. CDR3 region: CASSLTSSGEQYF. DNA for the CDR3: TGTGCCAGCAGCTTAACGAGTTCGGGGGAGCAGTACTTC.